These 27 T cell receptor beta chains were sequenced from one sample in a study of blood T cell repertoires in COVID-19. Method: immunoSEQ multiplex PCR; TCRdb's copy keeps in-frame clones and lacks some. The sample has 14,000 or so clones; 83% are singletons. The sample comprised peripheral blood. These receptors were taken from a woman between 55 and 75 years old with acute or convalescent COVID-19.

This clone was counted between two and nine times. CDR3 loop: CSASKGAGNTIYF. The CDR3 bases are TGCAGTGCTAGTAAAGGGGCTGGAAACACCATATATTTT. The chain joins TRBV20-1 to TRBJ1-3; weak D call: TRBD1 (5 bases). Germline V gene data show CDR1 as DFQATT and CDR2 as SNEGSKA (reference sequence). V lost 3 bases, J lost 2 bases, and 8 bases lay in between. The CDR3 contains 13 residues.

The V and J genes are TRBV11-2 and TRBJ1-3; 10 bases fit TRBD1. The CDR3 extends over 18 amino acids. CDR1 SGHAT and CDR2 FQNNGV come from the germline V gene. The J segment lost 1 base and the V segment lost 5 bases, leaving 11 bases of the junction unmatched. CDR3 nucleotide sequence: TGTGCCAGCAGCATAGGGACAGGGGTGAGGTCGTCTGGAAACACCATATATTTT. Translation gives CASSIGTGVRSSGNTIYF.

The J gene is TRBJ2-7, the V gene TRBV4-1; 9 positions match TRBD1. Looked up from germline, CDR1 is MGHRA and CDR2 is YSYEKL. This CDR3 region has 15 residues. The V gene end was trimmed by 0 bases and the J gene end by 5 bases; junction bases not matched to a gene: 5. This chain's CDR3 is CASSQDPQGADEQYF. Written as DNA, the CDR3 is TGCGCCAGCAGCCAAGACCCACAGGGGGCCGACGAGCAGTACTTC.

The rearrangement uses TRBV5-1 and TRBJ2-1; D is uncertain. Per the germline V gene, CDR1 is SGHRS and CDR2 is YFSETQ. Trimming removed 0 bases from V and 4 bases from J, with 17 bases in between. The CDR3 consists of 17 residues. This CDR3 is CASSLGSAGGIYNEQFF. CDR3 sequence (DNA): TGCGCCAGCAGCTTGGGCTCCGCCGGTGGTATATACAATGAGCAGTTCTTC.

This chain connects TRBV10-3 to TRBJ2-7, with D perhaps TRBD1 (5 bases). Trimming pared 10 bases from V and 2 bases from J, leaving 12 bases between. The CDR3 loop spans 12 amino acids. CDR1 and CDR2 (germline): ENHRY, SYGVKD. CDR3 coding DNA: TGTGCCACCGGAGACAGCGCCTACGAGCAGTACTTC. Its protein product is CATGDSAYEQYF.

This clone was observed once. V and J are TRBV9 and TRBJ2-3; D is undetermined. Deletions cut 2 bases from V and 6 bases from J, with 7 bases between. The CDR3 length is 12 residues. The germline V gene has CDR1 SGDLS and CDR2 YYNGEE. The CDR3 DNA sequence: TGTGCCAGCAGCGTCGGTTCTGATACGCAGTATTTT. It is translated as CASSVGSDTQYF.

The V gene is TRBV6-1, the J gene TRBJ1-2; 9 positions match TRBD1. This CDR3 comprises 17 residues. Germline V lookup: CDR1 MNHNS, CDR2 SASEGT. The trim removed 4 bases at V and 4 bases at J, leaving 13 bases unmatched. CDR3 coding DNA: TGTGCCAGCAGTGTAGGACAGGGGTTTGTTTTAAGCTATGGCTACACCTTC. Its translation: CASSVGQGFVLSYGYTF.

The chain links TRBV6-5 to TRBJ1-5, with TRBD1 identical over 7 bases. The germline CDR1 and CDR2 sequences are MNHEY and SVGAGI. V trimming: 5 bases; J trimming: 2 bases; junction bases outside the gene matches: 6. The length of the CDR3 is 15 residues. The CDR3 nucleotides are TGTGCCAGCAGTAAGTACAGGGGAGGCAATCAGCCCCAGCATTTT. It yields the protein CASSKYRGGNQPQHF.

The chain has TRBV7-9 and TRBJ2-5; TRBD1 matches at 7 bases. The V gene's germline CDR1 is SEHNR and CDR2 FQNEAQ (reference sequence). The trim removed 1 base at V and 3 bases at J, leaving 2 bases unmatched. The CDR3 has 14 residues. Here the CDR3 reads CASSLVQGEETQYF. The CDR3 nucleotides are TGTGCCAGCAGCTTAGTCCAGGGGGAAGAGACCCAGTACTTC.

The chain recombines TRBV5-6 with TRBJ1-4, with 9 bases matching TRBD1. Germline-derived CDR1 and CDR2 are SGHDT and YYEEEE. V was pared by 1 base and J by 7 bases, with 5 bases of the junction left unmatched. This CDR3 has 15 amino acids. The CDR3 spells CASSLHRGLSEKLFF. The CDR3 nucleotides read TGTGCCAGCAGCTTGCACAGGGGGCTAAGTGAAAAACTGTTTTTT.

V usage is TRBV7-2 and J usage is TRBJ1-1; a weak D match, TRBD1 (5 bases). CDR1 is SGHTA and CDR2 is FQGNSA in the germline V gene. Trimming left V 2 bases short and J 5 bases short, with 15 bases between. This CDR3 contains 15 residues. CDR3 loop: CASSLLGEVQTEAFF. The CDR3, as DNA: TGTGCCAGCAGCTTATTAGGGGAAGTTCAAACTGAAGCTTTCTTT.

This sequence joins TRBV28 and TRBJ2-1, with D possibly TRBD1 on 6 matching bases. V was cut by 4 bases and J by 2 bases, with 18 bases left in between. Germline assignment: CDR1 MDHEN and CDR2 SYDVKM. The CDR3 covers 17 residues. The CDR3 is CASSSPTAGGAYNEQFF. The CDR3 DNA reads as TGTGCCAGCAGTTCTCCTACGGCTGGGGGCGCCTACAATGAGCAGTTCTTC.

This clone has a handful of counts. J is TRBJ2-3 and V is TRBV9, with TRBD1 matching over 11 bases. The V gene end was trimmed by 4 bases and the J gene end by 2 bases; junction bases not matched to a gene: 3. This CDR3 is built from 15 residues. Germline V gene lookup returns CDR1 SGDLS and CDR2 YYNGEE. This chain's CDR3 is CASSFGQGATDTQYF. The CDR3 DNA follows: TGTGCCAGCAGCTTTGGACAGGGGGCCACAGATACGCAGTATTTT. The variable domain in full, with the rest retrieved from reference TRBV9 and TRBJ2-3, is DSGVTQTPKHLITATGQRVTLRCSPRSGDLSVYWYQQSLDQGLQFLIQYYNGEERAKGNILERFSAQQFPDLHSELNLSSLELGDSALYFCASSFGQGATDTQYFGPGTRLTVL.

This clone has only one observation. The J gene is TRBJ2-2, the V gene TRBV28, with TRBD2 matching over 13 bases. The V and J ends lost 8 bases and 8 bases, in that order; junction bases with no gene match: 11. Germline V gene sequence: CDR1 MDHEN, CDR2 SYDVKM. The CDR3 loop spans 16 amino acids. The CDR3 here is CASGYGTSGKLGELFF. CDR3 DNA: TGTGCCAGCGGCTACGGGACTAGCGGGAAACTGGGGGAGCTGTTTTTT.

This rearrangement joins TRBV28 to TRBJ1-1; TRBD1 might be the D (6 bases). CDR1 is MDHEN, CDR2 SYDVKM, per germline. V lost 3 bases, J lost 4 bases, and 12 bases lay in between. The CDR3 contains 14 residues. Written as DNA, the CDR3 is TGTGCCAGCAGTTTCGGCAGGGGAGTCACTGAAGCTTTCTTT. The encoded protein is CASSFGRGVTEAFF.

The chain employs TRBV19 and TRBJ2-3, with D tentatively TRBD2 (7 bases). V lost 8 bases and J 5 bases, leaving 17 bases between the germline ends. CDR1 and CDR2 (germline): LNHDA, SQIVND (reference sequence). The CDR3 is 14 residues long. The CDR3 loop reads CASSRGGLEDTQYF. The CDR3 nucleotides read TGTGCCAGTTCAAGGGGGGGGCTGGAAGATACGCAGTATTTT.

The chain employs TRBV6-1 and TRBJ1-2, with D possibly TRBD1 on 6 matching bases. The CDR3 length is 15 residues. Germline V gene lookup returns CDR1 MNHNS and CDR2 SASEGT. V gave up 1 base and J gave up 2 bases, with 11 bases separating them. The CDR3 reads CASSEGGTLNYGYTF. CDR3 DNA: TGTGCCAGCAGTGAAGGAGGGACACTGAACTATGGCTACACCTTC.

This clone was picked up one time. The chain combines TRBV28 with TRBJ1-3; no clear D gene. The V and J ends lost 3 bases and 1 base respectively, with 13 bases between them. The CDR3 spans 16 residues. The germline V gene has CDR1 MDHEN and CDR2 SYDVKM. The CDR3 reads CASSLEGASSGNTIYF. The CDR3 DNA is TGTGCCAGCAGTTTGGAGGGCGCGTCGTCTGGAAACACCATATATTTT.

The chain joins TRBV19 to TRBJ1-4, with D possibly TRBD1 on 5 matching bases. The CDR3 sequence is 16 residues long. Germline lookup yields CDR1 LNHDA and CDR2 SQIVND (reference sequence). Between the trimmed V and J ends, which lost 1 base and 4 bases, there was a span of 13 bases. The CDR3 sequence: CASSIAGHSDNEKLFF. The DNA of the CDR3 is TGTGCCAGTAGTATAGCCGGACATTCCGATAATGAAAAACTGTTTTTT. Complete variable domain (other parts from reference TRBV19 and TRBJ1-4): DGGITQSPKYLFRKEGQNVTLSCEQNLNHDAMYWYRQDPGQGLRLIYYSQIVNDFQKGDIAEGYSVSREKKESFPLTVTSAQKNPTAFYLCASSIAGHSDNEKLFFGSGTQLSVL.

The chain couples TRBV19 to TRBJ2-4; 7 bases align to TRBD2. V shed 6 bases, J shed 3 bases, and the junction held 14 bases outside the gene matches. Germline V gene sequence: CDR1 LNHDA, CDR2 SQIVND (reference sequence). This CDR3 is 17 amino acids long. CDR3: CASSPSLAVGLKNIQYF. Written as DNA, the CDR3 is TGTGCCAGTAGCCCCTCTCTAGCGGTGGGGCTCAAAAACATTCAGTACTTC.

The CDR3 spells CASTWSGVNGELFF. The CDR3 DNA reads as TGTGCCAGCACCTGGAGCGGGGTTAACGGGGAGCTGTTTTTT. The rearrangement joins TRBV3-1 (or the pseudogene TRBV3-2) to TRBJ2-2, with 7 bases that match TRBD2. J lost 7 bases, V lost 7 bases, and 9 bases had no gene match. This CDR3 has 14 amino acids. From germline, CDR1 is LGHDT and CDR2 YNNKEL (reference sequence).

The chain recombines TRBV13 with TRBJ2-1, with a possible D match to TRBD2 (5 bases). The CDR3 spans 12 residues. CDR1 PRHDT and CDR2 FYEKMQ come from the germline V gene (reference sequence). V was cut by 3 bases and J by 8 bases, with 8 bases left in between. The DNA for the CDR3 is TGTGCCAGCAGCTTCAGGCGGGATGAGCAGTTCTTC. Amino acids: CASSFRRDEQFF.

The chain carries TRBV5-8 and TRBJ1-2; 11 bases agree with TRBD1. The trim removed 3 bases at V and 5 bases at J, leaving 6 bases unmatched. The CDR3 contains 15 residues. Germline assignment: CDR1 SGHTS and CDR2 YDEGEE. The CDR3 here is CASSSGQGAGYGYTF. The DNA for the CDR3 is TGTGCCAGCAGCTCCGGACAGGGGGCCGGATATGGCTACACCTTC.

The rearrangement links TRBV18 to TRBJ2-2, with TRBD1 matching over 9 bases. V lost 8 bases, J lost 6 bases, and 10 bases stayed unmatched. The germline gives CDR1 KGHSH, CDR2 LQKENI. This CDR3 region has 15 residues. As DNA, the CDR3 is TGTGCCAGCCTTTCGGGACAGGGATCGTCCGGGGAGCTGTTTTTT. Protein product: CASLSGQGSSGELFF.

The V gene is TRBV6-6, the J gene TRBJ1-2; weak D call: TRBD1 (5 bases). This CDR3 region has 11 residues. With 8 bases removed from V and 6 bases from J, the gap between germline ends came to 10 bases. Germline CDR1 reads MNHNY; CDR2 reads SVGAGI (reference sequence). CDR3 nucleotides: TGTGCCAGCCGGGGGAGAGATGGCTACACCTTC. Translation gives CASRGRDGYTF.

This chain joins TRBV5-1 and TRBJ2-5, with TRBD2 matching over 8 bases. This CDR3 has 16 amino acids. The V gene end was trimmed by 2 bases and the J gene end by 2 bases; junction bases not matched to a gene: 8. Looked up from germline, CDR1 is SGHRS and CDR2 is YFSETQ. For the CDR3, the DNA is TGCGCCAGCAGCTTTACGAGACTAGCGCAGCAAGAGACCCAGTACTTC. It codes for CASSFTRLAQQETQYF.

V is TRBV15 and J is TRBJ2-2; tentatively, D is TRBD2 (6 bases). The germline gives CDR1 LNHNV, CDR2 YYDKDF (reference sequence). The CDR3 consists of 18 residues. V gave up 1 base and J gave up 3 bases, with 18 bases separating them. As DNA, the CDR3 is TGTGCCACCAGCAGAGTGGTAGGAGGGCGGATCTACACCGGGGAGCTGTTTTTT. This sequence encodes CATSRVVGGRIYTGELFF.